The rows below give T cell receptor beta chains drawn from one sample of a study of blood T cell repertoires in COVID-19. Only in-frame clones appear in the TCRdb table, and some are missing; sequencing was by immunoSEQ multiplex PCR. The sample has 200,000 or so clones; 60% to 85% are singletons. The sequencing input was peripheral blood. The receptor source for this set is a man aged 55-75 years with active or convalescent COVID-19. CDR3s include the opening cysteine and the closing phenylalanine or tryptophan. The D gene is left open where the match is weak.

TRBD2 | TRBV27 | CASSLTTSGYNEQFF
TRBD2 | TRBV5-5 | CASSLMGGETQYF
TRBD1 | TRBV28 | CASSSPPQGAIYGYTF
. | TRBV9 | CASSRGGGVNSNQPQHF
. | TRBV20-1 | CSASDRSAYGYTF
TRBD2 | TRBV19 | CASSIMGGSGGTDTQYF
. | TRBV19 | CASHHRVSRNTGELFF
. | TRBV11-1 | CASSLSGSPSYEQYF
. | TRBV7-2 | CASSLITYSNEQFF
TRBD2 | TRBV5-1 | CASSSGLAGTSTDTQYF
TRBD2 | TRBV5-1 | CASSSSGSYQETQYF
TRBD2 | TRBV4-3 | CASSLGTSGRDEQYF
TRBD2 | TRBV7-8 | CASSLGPLGEGFYEQYF
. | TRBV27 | CASTLTGNTEAFF